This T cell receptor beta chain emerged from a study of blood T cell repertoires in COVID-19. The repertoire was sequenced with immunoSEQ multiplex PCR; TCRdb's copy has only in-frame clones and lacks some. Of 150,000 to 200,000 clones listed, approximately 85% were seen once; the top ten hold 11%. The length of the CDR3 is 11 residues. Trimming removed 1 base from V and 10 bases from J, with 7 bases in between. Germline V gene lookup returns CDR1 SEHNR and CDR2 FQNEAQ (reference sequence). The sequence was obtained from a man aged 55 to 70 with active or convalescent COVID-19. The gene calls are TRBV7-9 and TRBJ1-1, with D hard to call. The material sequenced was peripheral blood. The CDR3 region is CASSLVPGAFF. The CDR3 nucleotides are TGTGCCAGCAGCTTAGTCCCGGGAGCTTTCTTT. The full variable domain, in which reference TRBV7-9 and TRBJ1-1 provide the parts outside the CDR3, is DTGVSQNPRHKITKRGQNVTFRCDPISEHNRLYWYRQTLGQGPEFLTYFQNEAQLEKSRLLSDRFSAERPKGSFSTLEIQRTEQGDSAMYLCASSLVPGAFFGQGTRLTVV.